This T cell receptor (beta chain) came from a study of shared clonotypes between healthy human individuals. Overall study results and limits: Relative to clonotypes present in all four donors, those not shared had lower generation probabilities.

Sequencing used immunoSEQ multiplex PCR; TCRdb keeps in-frame clones, though not all of them. The table shows 2 million to 2.5 million clones, with 85% to 95% occurring only once. Trimming took 1 base from V and 4 from J, leaving 8 bases between them. This CDR3 has 13 amino acids. Germline V CDR1 and CDR2: MGHRA, YSYEKL. In regard to this clone: What it recognizes is unknown.

This receptor was identified in a man between 18 and 35 years old in good health. Some clones in this sample may be carry-over from other donors' samples. The chain uses TRBV4-1 and TRBJ2-7; D is perhaps TRBD1 (5 bases). Sequencing input: naive CD4+ T cells from PBMCs. Noted subset: CD45RA+ positively selected. The DNA for the CDR3 is TGCGCCAGCAGCCAAGGCAGGGAATACGAGCAGTACTTC. Translated, it gives CASSQGREYEQYF.